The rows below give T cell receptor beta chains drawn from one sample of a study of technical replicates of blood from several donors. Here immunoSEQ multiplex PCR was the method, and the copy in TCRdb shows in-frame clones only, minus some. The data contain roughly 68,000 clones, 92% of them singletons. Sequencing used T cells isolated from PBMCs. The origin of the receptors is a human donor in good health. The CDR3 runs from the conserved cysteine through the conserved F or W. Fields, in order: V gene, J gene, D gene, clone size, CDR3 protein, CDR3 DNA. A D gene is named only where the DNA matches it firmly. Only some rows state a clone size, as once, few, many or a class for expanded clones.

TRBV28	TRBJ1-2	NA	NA	CASRDDSLALYGYTF	TGTGCCAGCAGGGATGATTCACTAGCCCTCTATGGCTACACCTTC
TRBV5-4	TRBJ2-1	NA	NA	CAHGGGGNLNNEQFF	TGTGCCCATGGTGGGGGAGGAAACTTAAACAATGAGCAGTTCTTC
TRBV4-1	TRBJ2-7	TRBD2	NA	CASSDVAGSVYEQYF	TGCGCCAGCAGTGACGTAGCGGGGAGCGTTTACGAGCAGTACTTC
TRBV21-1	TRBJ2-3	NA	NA	CASSIPRVGRGTDTQYF	NA
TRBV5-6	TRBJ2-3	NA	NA	CASSPNTDTQYF	TGTGCCAGCAGCCCAAACACAGATACGCAGTATTTT
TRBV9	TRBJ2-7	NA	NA	CASSVGASYEQYF	TGTGCCAGCAGCGTAGGGGCCTCCTACGAGCAGTACTTC
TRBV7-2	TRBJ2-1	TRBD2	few	CASSPVAGGGNEQFF	TGTGCCAGCAGCCCCGTAGCGGGAGGGGGGAATGAGCAGTTCTTC
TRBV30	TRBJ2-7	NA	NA	CAWRKGPYEQYF	TGTGCCTGGAGAAAGGGGCCCTACGAGCAGTACTTC
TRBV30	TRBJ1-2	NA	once	CAWSRGANYGYTF	TGTGCCTGGAGCCGGGGGGCTAACTATGGCTACACCTTC
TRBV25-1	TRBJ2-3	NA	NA	CASSVGPDTQYF	TGTGCCAGCAGTGTGGGGCCGGATACGCAGTATTTT
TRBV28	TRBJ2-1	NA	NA	CASSRPGLYNEQFF	TGTGCCAGCAGTCGTCCAGGCCTATACAATGAGCAGTTCTTC
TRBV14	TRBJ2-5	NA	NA	CASSQEWATETQYF	TGTGCCAGCAGCCAAGAATGGGCTACGGAGACCCAGTACTTC
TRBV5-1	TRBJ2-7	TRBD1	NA	CASSLGKGQSYEQYF	TGCGCCAGCAGCTTGGGGAAGGGACAGTCCTACGAGCAGTACTTC
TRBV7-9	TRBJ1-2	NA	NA	CASSLFADRRIGYTF	TGTGCCAGCAGCTTGTTTGCAGACAGGAGGATTGGCTACACCTTC
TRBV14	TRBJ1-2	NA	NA	CASSQRSYGYTF	TGTGCCAGCAGCCAGAGGTCCTATGGCTACACCTTC
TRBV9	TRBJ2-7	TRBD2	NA	CASSVASGSYEQYF	TGTGCCAGCAGCGTAGCTAGCGGGAGTTACGAGCAGTACTTC
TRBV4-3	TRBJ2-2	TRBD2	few	CASSQDPPAGVYTGELFF	TGCGCCAGCAGCCAAGATCCCCCAGCGGGAGTTTACACCGGGGAGCTGTTTTTT
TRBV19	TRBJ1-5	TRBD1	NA	CASSTDREQPQHF	TGTGCCAGTAGTACCGACAGGGAACAGCCCCAGCATTTT
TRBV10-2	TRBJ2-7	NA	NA	CASRASYEQYF	TGCGCCAGCAGGGCTAGCTACGAGCAGTACTTC
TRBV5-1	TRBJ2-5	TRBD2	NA	CASSEGLAGGQETQYF	TGCGCCAGCAGCGAGGGACTAGCGGGAGGACAAGAGACCCAGTACTTC
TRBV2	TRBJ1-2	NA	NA	CASSEIPREGYTF	TGTGCCAGCAGTGAAATCCCCAGGGAAGGCTACACCTTC
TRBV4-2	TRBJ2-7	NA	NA	CASSQRYGSTYEQYF	TGTGCCAGCAGCCAAAGGTACGGGAGTACCTACGAGCAGTACTTC
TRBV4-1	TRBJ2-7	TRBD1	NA	CASSHLGQGNEQYF	TGCGCCAGCAGCCACCTAGGACAGGGGAACGAGCAGTACTTC
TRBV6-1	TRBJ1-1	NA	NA	CASGDYWRPEAFF	TGTGCCAGCGGGGACTATTGGAGGCCTGAAGCTTTCTTT
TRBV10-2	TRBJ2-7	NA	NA	CASSGGILHEQYF	TGCGCCAGCAGTGGAGGGATCCTCCACGAGCAGTACTTC
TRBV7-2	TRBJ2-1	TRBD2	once	CASSISGGYNEQFF	TGTGCCAGCAGCATAAGCGGGGGTTACAATGAGCAGTTCTTC
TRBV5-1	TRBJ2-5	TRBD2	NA	CASAPSGFSETQYF	TGCGCCAGCGCCCCTAGCGGCTTTTCAGAGACCCAGTACTTC
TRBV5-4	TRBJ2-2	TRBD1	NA	CAWKTGGIGGELFF	TGTGCCTGGAAGACAGGGGGCATTGGCGGGGAGCTGTTTTTT
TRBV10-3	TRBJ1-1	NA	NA	CAITGQLNTEAFF	TGTGCCATCACCGGACAGTTGAACACTGAAGCTTTCTTT
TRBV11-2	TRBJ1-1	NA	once	CASSLHPGDTEAFF	TGTGCCAGCAGCTTACATCCAGGGGACACTGAAGCTTTCTTT
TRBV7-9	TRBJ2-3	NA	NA	CASSPRLDTQYF	TGTGCCAGCAGTCCCAGGTTGGATACGCAGTATTTT
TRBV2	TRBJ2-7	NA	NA	CASSSFEGYEQYF	TGTGCCAGTAGTTCGTTCGAGGGTTACGAGCAGTACTTC
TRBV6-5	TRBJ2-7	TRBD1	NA	CASSPGQGFNEQYF	TGTGCCAGCAGCCCGGGACAGGGATTCAACGAGCAGTACTTC
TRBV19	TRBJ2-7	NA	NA	CASSGETYEQYF	TGTGCCAGTAGTGGAGAAACGTACGAGCAGTACTTC
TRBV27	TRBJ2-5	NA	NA	CASSPLGETQYF	TGTGCCAGCAGTCCCCTCGGGGAGACCCAGTACTTC
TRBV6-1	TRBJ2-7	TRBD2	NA	CASCLAGPYEQYF	TGTGCCAGCTGTCTAGCGGGCCCTTACGAGCAGTACTTC
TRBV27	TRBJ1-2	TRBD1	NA	CASSLGQGADDTF	TGTGCCAGCAGTCTCGGACAGGGGGCTGACGACACCTTC
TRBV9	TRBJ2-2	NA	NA	CASSDSGTGELFF	TGTGCCAGCAGCGATAGTGGCACCGGGGAGCTGTTTTTT
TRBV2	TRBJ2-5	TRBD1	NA	CATVRDRALETQYF	TGTGCCACCGTCCGGGACAGGGCTCTAGAGACCCAGTACTTC
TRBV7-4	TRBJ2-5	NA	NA	CASSFRCTVVKYQTQYF	TGTGCCAGCAGCTTTCGTTGTACGGTGGTCAAATACCAGACCCAGTACTTC
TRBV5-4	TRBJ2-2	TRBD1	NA	CASSLRQGRNTGELFF	TGTGCCAGCAGCTTGCGACAGGGGAGGAACACCGGGGAGCTGTTTTTT
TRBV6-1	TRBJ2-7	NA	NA	CASSEVQPYEQYF	TGTGCCAGCAGTGAAGTACAGCCGTACGAGCAGTACTTC
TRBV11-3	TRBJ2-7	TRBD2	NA	CASSLARLAGAQEQYF	TGTGCCAGCAGCTTAGCCAGACTAGCGGGAGCTCAAGAGCAGTACTTC
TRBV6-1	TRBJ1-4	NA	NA	CASSDYGVGDEKLFF	TGTGCCAGCAGTGACTACGGGGTGGGAGATGAAAAACTGTTTTTT
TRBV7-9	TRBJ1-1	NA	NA	CASSLGRAPGTEAFF	TGTGCCAGCAGCTTAGGCCGGGCCCCAGGGACTGAAGCTTTCTTT
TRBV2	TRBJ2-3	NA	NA	CASSEGLAPDTQYF	TGTGCCAGCAGTGAAGGGCTAGCCCCAGATACGCAGTATTTT
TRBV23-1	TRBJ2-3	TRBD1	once	CASRTTGEAQYF	TGCGCCAGCAGGACTACAGGGGAAGCGCAGTATTTT
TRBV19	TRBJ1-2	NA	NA	CASSLRSQGKDYGYTF	TGTGCCAGTAGTCTTCGATCACAGGGAAAGGACTATGGCTACACCTTC
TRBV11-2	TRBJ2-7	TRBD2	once	CASSWTSGSYEQYF	TGTGCCAGCAGCTGGACTAGCGGGAGCTACGAGCAGTACTTC
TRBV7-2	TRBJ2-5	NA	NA	CASSLVSGHQETQYF	TGTGCCAGCAGCTTAGTCAGCGGTCACCAAGAGACCCAGTACTTC
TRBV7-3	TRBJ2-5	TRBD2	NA	CASMNGRAVQETQYF	TGTGCCAGCATGAATGGGAGGGCGGTCCAAGAGACCCAGTACTTC
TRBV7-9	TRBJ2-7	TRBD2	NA	CASSLGTSGSYEQYF	TGTGCCAGCAGCTTGGGGACTAGCGGGAGTTACGAGCAGTACTTC
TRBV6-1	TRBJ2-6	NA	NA	CASSGLSGANVLTF	TGTGCCAGCAGTGGACTATCTGGGGCCAACGTCCTGACTTTC
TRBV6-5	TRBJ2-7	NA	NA	CASSRAQGNYEQYF	TGTGCCAGCAGTAGAGCGCAGGGGAACTACGAGCAGTACTTC
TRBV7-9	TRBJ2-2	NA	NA	CASSQLGQMNTGELFF	TGTGCCAGCAGCCAACTAGGACAGATGAACACCGGGGAGCTGTTTTTT
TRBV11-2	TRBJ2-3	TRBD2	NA	CASSFLFASGRATDTQYF	TGTGCCAGCAGCTTCCTCTTTGCTAGCGGGAGGGCCACAGATACGCAGTATTTT
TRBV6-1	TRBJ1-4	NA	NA	CASSEAPGGDEKLFF	TGTGCCAGCAGTGAAGCGCCGGGGGGCGATGAAAAACTGTTTTTT
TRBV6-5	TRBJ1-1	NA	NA	CASSWDWNTEAFF	TGTGCCAGCAGTTGGGACTGGAACACTGAAGCTTTCTTT